The present entry profiles one T cell receptor (beta chain) with its context. V lost 5 bases to trimming and J lost 1 base, with 8 bases between them. The CDR3 is 12 amino acids. Per germline, CDR1 SQVTM and CDR2 ANQGSEA. The data originate from a study of blood T cell repertoires in COVID-19. On the study more broadly: Both acute and convalescent COVID-19 samples were obtained from the United States, Italy and Spain.

The repertoire was sequenced with immunoSEQ multiplex PCR; TCRdb's copy has only in-frame clones and lacks some. Here the sample spans 55,000 to 70,000 clones, more than 75% being singletons. The chain couples TRBV29-1 to TRBJ1-1, with D possibly being TRBD1 (5 bases). The receptor was isolated from a woman younger than 35 with acute or convalescent COVID-19. The sample taken for sequencing was peripheral blood. The CDR3 DNA is TGCAGCGTTCGGGGGGGGAACACTGAAGCTTTCTTT. Its protein is CSVRGGNTEAFF. The variable domain in full, completed from reference TRBV29-1 and TRBJ1-1, reads SAVISQKPSRDICQRGTSLTIQCQVDSQVTMMFWYRQQPGQSLTLIATANQGSEATYESGFVIDKFPISRPNLTFSTLTVSNMSPEDSSIYLCSVRGGNTEAFFGQGTRLTVV.